This T cell receptor (beta chain) is from a study of monozygotic twins with inflammatory bowel disease (dated by TCRdb to the late 2010s). Study-level background: The full study comprised some 30 monozygotic twin pairs: nine German pairs (four IBD-concordant, five IBD-discordant) and 19 IBD-discordant Danish pairs. The search for disease-associated traits relied mainly on comparing, within discordant pairs, IBD patients with their genetically identical healthy co-twins. Each individual had, on average, about 151 000 unique TCRalpha sequences and 181 000 unique TCRbeta sequences available for analysis. What the research found in general, with its limitations: Distinction between different T cell subtypes could not be achieved in the analysis. Repertoire similarity did not differ between concordant and discordant twins, which could be due to limited statistical power. Fewer clonotypes were shared with other individuals by IBD patients than by healthy twins, most markedly in patients showing signs of disease activity. No single strong signal or clonotype linked to IBD turned up in the results, so the idea that one exists was not supported. Because patients received different immunosuppressive treatments, the repertoires may have picked up extra background noise and variability between individuals. Measured by the inverse Simpson index, TCRbeta repertoire diversity was lower in IBD patients than in their healthy co-twins.

A roughly 2.5 ml peripheral blood sample was drawn into PAXgene tubes per donor and stored at -80°C. Without T cell sorting, total RNA was isolated from whole blood using the PAXgene blood miRNA kit on an automated QIAcube. Peripheral blood from monozygotic twin pairs, either concordant or discordant for inflammatory bowel disease, underwent deep TCRalpha and TCRbeta repertoire profiling that used unique molecular barcoding. Smoking habits were recorded for all twin pairs, and individuals were classified as current, former or never smokers. The receptor library was made with 5' RACE. The input for every TCR library was around 3.5 ug of total RNA. For each sample, cDNA synthesis with SMARTScribe reverse transcriptase was split into eight separate reactions. During cDNA synthesis, template switching was used to introduce unique molecular identifiers that contained a 6-nucleotide sample barcode. Two nested PCRs of approximately 16 and 10 cycles amplified the TCRalpha and TCRbeta cDNA, and bead purification followed each PCR. Before amplification, the cDNA was treated with uracil DNA-glycosylase and purified using the QIAquick PCR purification kit. The second PCR was the step at which Illumina TruSeq-compatible adapters and sample-specific barcodes were added. Library quality and concentration were assessed using TapeStation and Qubit, and roughly 5.5 ng of each library was pooled. Pooled libraries were sequenced on an Illumina HiSeq2500 single-index Rapid Run with 2 x 100 bp reads and custom sequencing primers. The study's processing was this. UMI-based consensus assembly with MiGEC version 1.2.6 was used to correct PCR and sequencing errors. MiXCR version 2.1.1 handled V(D)J alignment, clonotype assembly and CDR3 extraction. Gene usage, clonotype sharing and MAIT/NKT TCR abundance were normalised by analysing the top 1000, 10 000 and 20 000 clonotypes per sample. After downsampling to 27 000 UMIs, diversity was calculated as the inverse Simpson index using the vegan R package. Paired Mann-Whitney U tests were applied to discordant twin pairs, and Benjamini-Hochberg correction was used for multiple testing. TCRdb reprocessed the reads; each CDR3 protein sequence makes one entry, and DNA is unavailable. The V and J calls reflect TCRdb's pipeline rather than the authors' work. The sample's records list roughly 100,000 distinct CDR3 sequences. The ten largest clones take up 1.9% of the sample.

The germline V gene (reference sequence) yields DFQATT for CDR1 and SNEGSKA for CDR2. The CDR3 goes from the cysteine to the phenylalanine over 16 residues. The coding DNA is unavailable. A word on this clonotype: The target of this receptor is not known.

The chain couples TRBV20-1 to TRBJ2-4; TCRdb reports TRBD1, a call that lacks DNA to check it against. The receptor was isolated from a human donor with ulcerative colitis or Crohn's disease, or a healthy co-twin of an affected twin (not recorded which). The sample taken for sequencing was blood. The CDR3: CSAIGLTGHTKNIQYF.